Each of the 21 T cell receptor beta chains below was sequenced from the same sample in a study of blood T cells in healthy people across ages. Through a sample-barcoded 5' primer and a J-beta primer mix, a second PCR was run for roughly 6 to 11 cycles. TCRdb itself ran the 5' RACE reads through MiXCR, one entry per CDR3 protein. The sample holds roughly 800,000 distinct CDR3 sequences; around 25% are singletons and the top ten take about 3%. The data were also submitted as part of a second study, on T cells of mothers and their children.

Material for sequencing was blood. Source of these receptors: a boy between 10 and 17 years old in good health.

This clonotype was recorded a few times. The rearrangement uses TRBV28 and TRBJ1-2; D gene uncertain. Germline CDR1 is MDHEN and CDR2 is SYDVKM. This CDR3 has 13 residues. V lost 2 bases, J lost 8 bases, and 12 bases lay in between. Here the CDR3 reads CASSLPQSEGYTF. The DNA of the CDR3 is TGTGCCAGCAGTTTACCCCAATCCGAGGGCTACACCTTC.

The CDR3 loop reads CASSVEGPTEQYF. The CDR3 DNA follows: TGTGCCAGCAGCGTTGAGGGGCCCACAGAGCAGTACTTC. The rearrangement joins TRBV9 to TRBJ2-7; either TRBD1 or TRBD2 may supply D (5 bases each). Germline CDR1 is SGDLS and CDR2 is YYNGEE. The CDR3 has 13 residues. Deletions cut 2 bases from V and 7 bases from J, with 13 bases between.

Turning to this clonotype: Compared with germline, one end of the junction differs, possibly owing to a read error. This CDR3 is CAASRDGRGLGYF. The DNA of the CDR3 is TGTGCCGCCAGCAGAGATGGCAGGGGGCTGGGGTACTTC. The chain uses TRBV15 and TRBJ2-5, with TRBD1 identical over 8 bases. Germline CDR1 LNHNV, CDR2 YYDKDF (reference sequence). This CDR3 spans 13 amino acids.

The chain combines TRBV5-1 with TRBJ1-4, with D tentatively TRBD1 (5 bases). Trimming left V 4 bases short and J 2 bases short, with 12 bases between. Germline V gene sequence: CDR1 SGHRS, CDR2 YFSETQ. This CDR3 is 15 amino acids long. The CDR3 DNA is TGCGCCAGCAGCAAAGACCAGGGCACTAATGAAAAACTGTTTTTT. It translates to CASSKDQGTNEKLFF.

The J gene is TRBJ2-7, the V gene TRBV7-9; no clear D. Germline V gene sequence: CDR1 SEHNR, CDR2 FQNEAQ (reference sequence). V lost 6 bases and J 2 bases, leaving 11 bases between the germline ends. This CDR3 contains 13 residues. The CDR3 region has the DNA TGTGCCAGCAGTCGGCCACAAACCTACGAGCAGTACTTC. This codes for CASSRPQTYEQYF.

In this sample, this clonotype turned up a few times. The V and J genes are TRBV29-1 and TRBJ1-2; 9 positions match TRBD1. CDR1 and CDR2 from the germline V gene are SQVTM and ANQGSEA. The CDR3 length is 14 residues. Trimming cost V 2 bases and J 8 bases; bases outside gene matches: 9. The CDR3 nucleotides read TGCAGCGTTGAAAGTAGGACAGGGGATAGAGGCTACACCTTC. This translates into CSVESRTGDRGYTF.

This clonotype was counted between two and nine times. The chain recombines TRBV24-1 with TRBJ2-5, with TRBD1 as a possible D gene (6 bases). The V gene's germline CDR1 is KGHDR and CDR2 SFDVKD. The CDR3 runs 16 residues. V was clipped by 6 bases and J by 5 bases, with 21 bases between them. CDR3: CATSHRAGEGEETQYF. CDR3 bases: TGTGCCACCAGTCACAGGGCAGGGGAAGGGGAGGAGACCCAGTACTTC.

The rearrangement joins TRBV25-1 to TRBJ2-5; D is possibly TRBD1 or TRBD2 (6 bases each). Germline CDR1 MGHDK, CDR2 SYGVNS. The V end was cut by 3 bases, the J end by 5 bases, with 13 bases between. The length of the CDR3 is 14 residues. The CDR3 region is CASSDSRGRETQYF. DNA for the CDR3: TGTGCCAGCAGTGATTCCCGGGGGCGCGAGACCCAGTACTTC.

The CDR3, as DNA: TGTGCCACCAAGTCGGGGGTCCGGGACAATGAGCAGTTCTTC. Translating gives CATKSGVRDNEQFF. The chain has TRBV24-1 and TRBJ2-5, with a tentative D call TRBD2 (6 bases). Gene TRBJ2-1 matches the end of the DNA better, so the J call may be wrong. Per the germline V gene, CDR1 is KGHDR and CDR2 is SFDVKD. The CDR3 runs to 14 residues.

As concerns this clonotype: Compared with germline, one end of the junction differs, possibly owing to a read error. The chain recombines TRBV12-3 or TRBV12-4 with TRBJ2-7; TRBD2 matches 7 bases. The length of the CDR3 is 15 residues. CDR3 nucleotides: TGTGCCGGCAGTTTAGGCGGGGGAGATTCCTACGAGCAGTACTTC. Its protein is CAGSLGGGDSYEQYF.

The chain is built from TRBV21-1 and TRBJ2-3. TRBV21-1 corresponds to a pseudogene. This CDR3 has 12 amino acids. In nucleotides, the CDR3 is TGTGCCACCTACGGTCGCCCAGATACGCAGTATTTT. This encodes CATYGRPDTQYF.

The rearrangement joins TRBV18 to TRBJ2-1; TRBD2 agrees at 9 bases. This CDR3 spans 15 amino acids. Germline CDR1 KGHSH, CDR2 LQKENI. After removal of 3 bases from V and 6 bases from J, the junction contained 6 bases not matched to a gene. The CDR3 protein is CASSPLGLATNEQFF. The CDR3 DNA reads TGTGCCAGCTCACCCCTCGGACTAGCGACCAATGAGCAGTTCTTC.

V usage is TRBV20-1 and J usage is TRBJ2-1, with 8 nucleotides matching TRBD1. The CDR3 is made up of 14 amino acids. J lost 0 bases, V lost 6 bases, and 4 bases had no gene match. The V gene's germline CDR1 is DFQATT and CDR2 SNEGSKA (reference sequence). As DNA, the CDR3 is TGCAGTGCCTGCACAGGGGGCTCCTACAATGAGCAGTTCTTC. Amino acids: CSACTGGSYNEQFF.

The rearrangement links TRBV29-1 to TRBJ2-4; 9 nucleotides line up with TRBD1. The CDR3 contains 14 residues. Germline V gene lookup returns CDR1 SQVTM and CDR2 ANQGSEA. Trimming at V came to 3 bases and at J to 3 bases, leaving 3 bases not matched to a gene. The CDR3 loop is CSVEPTGGKNIQYF. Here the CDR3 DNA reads TGCAGCGTTGAGCCGACAGGGGGCAAAAACATTCAGTACTTC.

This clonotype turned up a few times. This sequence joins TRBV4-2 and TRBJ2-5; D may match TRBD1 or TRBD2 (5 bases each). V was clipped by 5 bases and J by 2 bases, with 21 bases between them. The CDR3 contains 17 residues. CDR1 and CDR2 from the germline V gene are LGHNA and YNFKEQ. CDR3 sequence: CASSINPGPNTQETQYF. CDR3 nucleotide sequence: TGTGCCAGCAGCATCAACCCGGGGCCTAACACACAAGAGACCCAGTACTTC.

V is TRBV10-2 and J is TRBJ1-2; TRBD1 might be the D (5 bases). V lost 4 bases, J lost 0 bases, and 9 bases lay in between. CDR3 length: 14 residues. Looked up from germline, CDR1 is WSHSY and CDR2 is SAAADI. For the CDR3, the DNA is TGCGCCAGCAGTGGGGGACGGGCTAACTATGGCTACACCTTC. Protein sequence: CASSGGRANYGYTF.

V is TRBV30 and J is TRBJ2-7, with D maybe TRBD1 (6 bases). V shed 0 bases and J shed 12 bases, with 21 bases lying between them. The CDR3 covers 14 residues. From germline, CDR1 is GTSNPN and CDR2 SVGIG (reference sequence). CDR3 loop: CAWSVDRSQIKRYF. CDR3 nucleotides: TGTGCCTGGAGTGTTGACAGGAGTCAAATAAAGAGGTACTTC.

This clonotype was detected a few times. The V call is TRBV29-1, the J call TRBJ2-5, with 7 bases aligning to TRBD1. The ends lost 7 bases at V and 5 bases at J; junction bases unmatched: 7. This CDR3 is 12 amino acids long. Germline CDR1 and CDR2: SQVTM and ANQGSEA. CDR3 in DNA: TGCAGCGCCACAACAGGGGACGAGACCCAGTACTTC. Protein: CSATTGDETQYF.

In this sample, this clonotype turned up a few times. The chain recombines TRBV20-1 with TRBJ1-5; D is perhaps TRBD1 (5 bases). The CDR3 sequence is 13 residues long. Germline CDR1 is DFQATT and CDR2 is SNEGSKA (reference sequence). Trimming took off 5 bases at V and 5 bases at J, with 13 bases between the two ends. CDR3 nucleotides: TGCAGTGCTCGCGACAGCACATATCAGCCCCAGCATTTT. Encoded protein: CSARDSTYQPQHF.

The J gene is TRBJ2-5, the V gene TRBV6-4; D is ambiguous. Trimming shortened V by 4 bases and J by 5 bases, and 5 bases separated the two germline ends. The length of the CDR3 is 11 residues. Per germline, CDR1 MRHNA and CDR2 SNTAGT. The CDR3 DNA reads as TGTGCCAGCAGTGTGTGCGAGACCCAGTACTTC. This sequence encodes CASSVCETQYF.

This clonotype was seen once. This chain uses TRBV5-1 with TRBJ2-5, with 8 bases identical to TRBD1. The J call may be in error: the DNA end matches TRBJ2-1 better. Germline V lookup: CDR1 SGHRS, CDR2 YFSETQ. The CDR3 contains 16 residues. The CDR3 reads CASNTGQGLFKNEQFF. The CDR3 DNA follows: TGCGCCAGCAACACCGGACAGGGCTTATTCAAGAATGAGCAGTTCTTC.